This T cell receptor beta chain originates from a study of lymphopenia after photon versus proton radiotherapy (dated by TCRdb to between 2018 and 2021). Turning to the overall study: The study compared the immunological effects of photon versus proton radiation therapy in patients with gastrointestinal tumors who developed high-grade lymphopenia. The study aimed to characterize how the two radiation modalities differ in their impact on the immune system. The cohort comprised 15 to 20 patients with gastrointestinal tumors who received either photon or proton therapy and then developed lymphopenia.

In regard to this clone: Which antigen it targets is not known. Qualities for individual bases were not recorded, and no much larger clone is one base off.

Overall study outcomes, separate from this receptor: Relative stability during treatment was observed in proton-treated patients, whereas loss of naive T cells and TCR diversity and gain of effector/memory populations were observed in photon-treated patients. After the lymphocyte count nadir, repertoires from photon-treated patients showed oligoclonal expansion, particularly of CD8+ Temra cells, and this expansion drove the decline in diversity. The survival association was examined only in patients who died, and the authors described better survival with proton therapy as a possibility, not as a demonstrated result. Across the cohort, among patients who died, a greater drop in TCR diversity after the nadir was inversely correlated with overall survival time.

The library was prepared using the immunoSEQ multiplex PCR assay. T cell repertoires were profiled by deep sequencing of rearranged TCR beta loci, alongside multiparametric flow cytometry. TCRdb took over this immuneACCESS table, retaining in-frame rearrangements with V and J assigned. Such tables are incomplete; in checked studies, under half of the missing clones stem from an unresolved V gene, and the remainder is unexplained. The sample table shows 55,000 to 70,000 clones, and roughly 88% are seen once. The biggest ten clones account for 2.5% to 3% of the sample. For CDR1 and CDR2, the germline V gene lists SQVTM and ANQGSEA. From the cysteine up to the phenylalanine, the CDR3 has a length of 14 residues. Only CDR3 DNA remains: 42 bases, in frame from the first base. V gives up 7 bases and J gives up 3 bases, and the segment between their germline ends measures 15 bases.

The input for sequencing was peripheral blood, taken from a patient treated with photon-based radiotherapy. The TCR comes from an older woman with pancreatic cancer. The chain is encoded by TRBV29-1 joined to TRBJ2-2, with the D segment possibly TRBD1 or TRBD2, each aligning over 6 bases. The CDR3 region has the sequence CSASSGAYTGELFF. The nucleotides are TGCAGCGCCTCCTCGGGGGCGTACACCGGGGAGCTGTTTTTT.